The following is a T cell receptor (beta chain) sequence with its context. The sample holds a few counts of this clonotype. Its antigen is currently not known. No base-level quality is on record; no much larger clone is a single base apart. The record originates from a study of T cells in Graves' hyperthyroidism and ophthalmopathy (dated by TCRdb to between 2018 and 2021). For context, the study as a whole: Peripheral blood was collected at initial diagnosis, before any treatment. To identify TCR V-J signatures that set the groups apart, the researchers used a discovery cohort of 100 patients, made up of approximately 43 with Graves' ophthalmopathy and 57 with stable Graves' hyperthyroidism. Prospective prediction of ophthalmopathy was tested in an independent validation cohort consisting of some 18 hyperthyroidism patients and more than 15 patients who later progressed to ophthalmopathy. The 75 to 100 discovery patients were randomly divided into training and test sets at a 7:3 ratio. The study also compared thyroid tissue and blood T-cell repertoires from several Graves' hyperthyroidism patients. Following sampling, methimazole starting at 30 mg daily was given to hyperthyroidism patients, and high-dose intravenous methylprednisolone was given to ophthalmopathy patients. TCR Vbeta CDR3 sequencing of around 130 peripheral blood samples (roughly 41 ophthalmopathy, some 75 hyperthyroidism and around 17 progressor patients) is reported in the paper. Results the study describes overall, beyond this receptor: Ophthalmopathy was separated from stable hyperthyroidism by a 13 V-J signature model, with 85% to 90% sensitivity and roughly 81% specificity obtained in cross-validation and 80%/75% obtained in testing. In validation, progression to ophthalmopathy was predicted by the model with more than 65% sensitivity and approximately 78% specificity, a median of about 6 months before onset. Sample size was not statistically predetermined, and investigators were not blinded to group allocation. Most expanded thyroid clonotypes (frequency above 0.001) were also detected in blood, a finding suggesting that blood repertoires may reflect thyroid immune responses.

The TCR beta CDR3 regions were amplified from the RNA transcripts. For the first round of RT-PCR on the TCR CDR3, the HTBI primer set was used together with the Qiagen OneStep RT-PCR kit. Libraries were constructed in a second round of multiplex PCR, after which size selection and purification were performed. Libraries were sequenced paired-end with 100 bp reads on an Illumina HiSeq2000. As for the authors' bioinformatics: SOAPnuke was used to process the raw data, with reads discarded if the reads contained adapters or uncalled bases, had a mean Phred below 15, or lacked an exact constant-primer or identifier match. COPE v1.2.5 was used to merge high-quality paired reads, and clonotypes were defined as unique nucleotide sequences. MiTCR v1.1 was used to align clonotypes to the IMGT TRBV, TRBD and TRBJ reference segments. Analysis was restricted to V-J combinations with a frequency above 0.0001, which covered about 99% of repertoires. The TCS score was defined as F50 (clonal expansion) divided by E x V (chaos), with BLOSUM62-based TCRdist calculated between CDR3 peptides within each V-J. Welch's t-statistics and random forest reduced 450 to 600 V-J features to some 14, which were used in a naive Bayes classifier (R e1071). The Morisita-Horn index was used to measure how similar the thyroid and blood repertoires were. TCRdb passed the public sequencing reads through fastp at Q25 and MiXCR, retaining productive beta sequences. Every entry covers one CDR3 protein and lists the most common genes and DNA from its rows. None of the V and J calls come from the authors' own analysis; TCRdb made them. Here the sample has around 760,000 distinct CDR3 sequences; over 35% occur a single time. Together, the top ten hold around 30% of the sample.

For CDR1 and CDR2, the germline V gene lists MNHEY and SVGAGI. The V end loses 5 bases and the J end loses 3 bases, and a stretch of 16 bases separates them. From the cysteine through the phenylalanine, the CDR3 covers 15 amino acids. This entry keeps only the CDR3 DNA: 45 bases, framed from base 1. A patient counted as having stable Graves' hyperthyroidism if no progression to ophthalmopathy occurred over 18 months of follow-up. Hyperthyroidism patients were newly diagnosed, had a disease duration of under 2 months, and were aged 18 to 65 years. Exclusion was applied to patients with uncontrolled infections, other autoimmune diseases, pregnancy or lactation. Diagnoses relied on clinical symptoms, serum thyroxine and TRAb, thyroid ultrasound and orbital computed tomography. PBMCs were isolated from approximately 10 ml of fresh peripheral blood by Ficoll-Paque density gradient centrifugation. Total RNA was extracted with Trizol reagent, and quality was checked on an Agilent 2100 Bioanalyzer.

Material for sequencing was blood. The sequence was collected from a woman in her forties with Graves' hyperthyroidism. Here the chain combines TRBV6-5 and TRBJ1-2; the D gene is not confidently resolved. CDR3 reads: CASSERPNKDYGYTF. The nucleotide sequence is given as TGTGCCAGCAGTGAAAGGCCTAATAAGGACTATGGCTACACCTTC.